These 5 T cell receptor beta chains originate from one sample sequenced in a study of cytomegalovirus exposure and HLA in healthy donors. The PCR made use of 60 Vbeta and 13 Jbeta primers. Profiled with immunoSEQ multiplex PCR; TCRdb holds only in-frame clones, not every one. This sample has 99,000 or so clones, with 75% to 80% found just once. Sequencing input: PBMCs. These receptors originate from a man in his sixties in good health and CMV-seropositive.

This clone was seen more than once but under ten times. As DNA, the CDR3 is TGTGCCAGCAGATCTAACGAGGGCCACGAGCAGTACTTC. It specifies CASRSNEGHEQYF. This sequence joins TRBV27 and TRBJ2-7, with D possibly TRBD2 on 5 matching bases. From germline, CDR1 is MNHEY and CDR2 SMNVEV (reference sequence). Trimming stripped 6 bases from V and 5 bases from J, with 14 bases between. The CDR3 covers 13 residues.

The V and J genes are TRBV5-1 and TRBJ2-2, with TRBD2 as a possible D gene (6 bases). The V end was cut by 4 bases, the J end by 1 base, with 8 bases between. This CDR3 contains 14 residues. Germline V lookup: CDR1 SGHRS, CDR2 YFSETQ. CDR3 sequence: CASSPGENTGELFF. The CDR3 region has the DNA TGCGCCAGCAGCCCGGGGGAGAACACCGGGGAGCTGTTTTTT.

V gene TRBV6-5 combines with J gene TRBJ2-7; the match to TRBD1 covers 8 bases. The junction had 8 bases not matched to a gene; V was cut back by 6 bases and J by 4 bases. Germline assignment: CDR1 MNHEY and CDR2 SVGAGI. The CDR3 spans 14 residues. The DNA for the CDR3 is TGTGCCAGCAGCACCCCGGACAGGGCTTACGAGCAGTACTTC. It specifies CASSTPDRAYEQYF.

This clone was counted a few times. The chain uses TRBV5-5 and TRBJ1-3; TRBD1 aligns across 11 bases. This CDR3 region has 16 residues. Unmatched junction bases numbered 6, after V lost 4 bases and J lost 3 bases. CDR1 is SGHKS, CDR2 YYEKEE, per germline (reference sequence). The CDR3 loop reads CASSMGQGEGGNTIYF. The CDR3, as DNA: TGTGCCAGCAGCATGGGACAGGGGGAAGGTGGAAACACCATATATTTT. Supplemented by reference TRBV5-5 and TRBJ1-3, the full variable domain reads DAGVTQSPTHLIKTRGQQVTLRCSPISGHKSVSWYQQVLGQGPQFIFQYYEKEERGRGNFPDRFSARQFPNYSSELNVNALLLGDSALYLCASSMGQGEGGNTIYFGEGSWLTVV.

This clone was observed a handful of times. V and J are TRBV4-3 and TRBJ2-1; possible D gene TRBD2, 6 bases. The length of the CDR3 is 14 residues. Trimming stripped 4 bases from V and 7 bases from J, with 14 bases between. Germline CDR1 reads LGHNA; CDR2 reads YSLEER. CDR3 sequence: CASSLRSGANEQFF. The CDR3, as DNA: TGCGCCAGCAGCCTACGTAGCGGAGCGAATGAGCAGTTCTTC.